This TCR beta chain was found in a study of beta chain features in type 1 diabetes. Study-wide findings and caveats: These data did not resolve whether HLA type affects TCRB rearrangement. Type 1 diabetes patients had TCRB CDR3s that were shorter (moderately but significantly so) in all four CD4+ subsets. PCR could preferentially amplify shorter templates, alike in patients and controls.

With regard to this clone: The antigen remains undetermined.

Expressed TCRB transcripts were sequenced because the entire RNA isolate underwent reverse transcription. Millions of reads, on average, came from each naive, central memory and regulatory T cell sample. Clones were sequenced by immunoSEQ multiplex PCR, and TCRdb holds only the in-frame ones, with some missing. The sample consists of some 330,000 clones, approximately 10% of them appearing once. Trimming pared 8 bases from V and 5 bases from J, leaving 9 bases between. Germline V gives CDR1 MDHEN, CDR2 SYDVKM. CDR3 length: 11 amino acids. This sequence joins TRBV28 and TRBJ2-5, with D possibly being TRBD2 (5 bases). The source is a woman in her 30s in good health. The sequencing input was naive CD4+ T cells from blood. The CDR3 bases are TGTGCCAGCTTAACGGGGGAGACCCAGTACTTC. Amino acids: CASLTGETQYF.